What follows are 27 T cell receptor beta chains derived from one specimen sequenced in a study of blood T cell repertoires in COVID-19 (dated by TCRdb to about 2020). The library was obtained by the immunoSEQ multiplex PCR assay. TCRdb re-hosts the immuneACCESS table, in-frame sequences only. Its copies lack some clones; in the studies checked, an unresolved V gene accounts for under half of them, and the cause for the rest is not known. This sample lists 200,000 to 300,000 clones; approximately 85% were detected once. Of the sample, over 9% is held by the ten largest clones. The sample consisted of peripheral blood. These receptors were collected from a man of 80 years or more with acute or convalescent COVID-19.

The chain combines TRBV20-1 with TRBJ2-1; D is unclear. The CDR3 covers 12 residues. Germline V gives CDR1 DFQATT, CDR2 SNEGSKA (reference sequence). Trimming removed 3 bases from V and 7 bases from J, with 10 bases in between. The CDR3 spells CSASLQTNEQFF. DNA for the CDR3: TGCAGTGCTAGTTTACAGACGAATGAGCAGTTCTTC.

The chain couples TRBV2 to TRBJ1-2; the D gene is possibly TRBD1 (6 bases). CDR1 is SNHLY, CDR2 FYNNEI, per germline. The CDR3 loop spans 14 amino acids. V gave up 7 bases and J gave up 7 bases, with 19 bases separating them. This CDR3 is CASTGMLDRFGYTF. The CDR3 DNA reads as TGTGCCAGCACCGGAATGTTGGACAGATTTGGCTACACCTTC.

The gene calls are TRBV9 and TRBJ2-1; TRBD2 matches 9 bases. Germline CDR1 is SGDLS and CDR2 is YYNGEE. The CDR3 contains 15 residues. V dropped 3 bases and J dropped 6; count of bases not matched to a gene: 7. CDR3 sequence reads: CASSASGTSINEQFF. The CDR3 nucleotides read TGTGCCAGCAGCGCCTCCGGGACTAGCATCAATGAGCAGTTCTTC.

This chain uses TRBV11-3 with TRBJ2-1, with D hard to call. CDR1 and CDR2 from the germline V gene are SGHNT and YENEEA. The germline V and J ends were trimmed by 4 bases and 1 base, with 14 bases remaining between them. The length of the CDR3 is 16 residues. The DNA for the CDR3 is TGTGCCAGCAGCTCCCAAGGCACAGTTTCCTACAATGAGCAGTTCTTC. Residues: CASSSQGTVSYNEQFF.

This chain joins TRBV7-9 and TRBJ1-1; 7 bases match TRBD1. V lost 4 bases to trimming and J lost 2 bases; unmatched junction nucleotides: 7. CDR3 length: 15 amino acids. Germline V gene data show CDR1 as SEHNR and CDR2 as FQNEAQ (reference sequence). The CDR3 bases are TGTGCCAGCAGCTCGCGGACAGGCCTAAACACTGAAGCTTTCTTT. Translating gives CASSSRTGLNTEAFF.

Of note for this clone: The sample has other DNA sequences that encode this CDR3 too. The V gene is TRBV28, the J gene TRBJ1-1; D remains unclear. The germline V gene encodes CDR1 MDHEN and CDR2 SYDVKM. The CDR3 covers 11 residues. The V end was cut by 6 bases, the J end by 2 bases, with 4 bases between. CDR3 residues: CASRTNTEAFF. The CDR3, as DNA: TGTGCCAGCAGGACAAACACTGAAGCTTTCTTT.

The rearrangement joins TRBV28 to TRBJ1-2, with unresolved D. Germline loops: CDR1 MDHEN, CDR2 SYDVKM. V lost 10 bases to trimming and J lost 6 bases, with 9 bases between them. The CDR3 loop spans 10 amino acids. The chain's CDR3 is CATLGDGYTF. CDR3 in DNA: TGTGCCACCCTCGGGGATGGCTACACCTTC.

The chain has TRBV5-4 and TRBJ1-3, with D possibly matching TRBD1 (6 bases). V was cut by 3 bases and J by 0 bases, with 13 bases left in between. Germline loops: CDR1 SGHNT, CDR2 YYREEE (reference sequence). The CDR3 length is 16 residues. As DNA, the CDR3 is TGTGCCAGCAGCTCGGACAGATCTAGCTCTGGAAACACCATATATTTT. Translated, it gives CASSSDRSSSGNTIYF. The full variable domain, with the rest looked up from reference TRBV5-4 and TRBJ1-3, is ETGVTQSPTHLIKTRGQQVTLRCSSQSGHNTVSWYQQALGQGPQFIFQYYREEENGRGNFPPRFSGLQFPNYSSELNVNALELDDSALYLCASSSDRSSSGNTIYFGEGSWLTVV.

The chain carries TRBV4-3 and TRBJ1-1; unclear D gene. Looked up from germline, CDR1 is LGHNA and CDR2 is YSLEER. There are 12 residues in the CDR3. V was cut by 1 base and J by 10 bases, with 10 bases left in between. The CDR3 bases are TGCGCCAGCAGCCAAGGCGTGGGGAGAGCTTTCTTT. Protein sequence: CASSQGVGRAFF.

This clone occurred once. V and J are TRBV19 and TRBJ2-7, with D perhaps TRBD1 (6 bases). V dropped 7 bases and J dropped 2 bases, with 12 bases sitting between them. Germline loops: CDR1 LNHDA, CDR2 SQIVND (reference sequence). The CDR3 loop spans 13 amino acids. The CDR3 bases are TGTGCCAGTAAGCCAGGGGACGCCTACGAGCAGTACTTC. It translates to CASKPGDAYEQYF.

Concerning this clone itself: The germline gene is not matched at one end of the junction; a read error may be the cause. This chain connects TRBV7-2 to TRBJ1-3; 9 bases are shared with TRBD1. The germline V gene has CDR1 SGHTA and CDR2 FQGNSA. This CDR3 has 18 residues. The CDR3 is CASSLGGQGTSSGNTIYF. DNA of the CDR3: TGTGCCAGCAGTTTAGGAGGACAGGGGACCTCCTCTGGAAACACCATATATTTT.

V usage is TRBV3-1 (or the pseudogene TRBV3-2) and J usage is TRBJ2-7; tentative D call: TRBD1 (5 bases). This CDR3 is 14 amino acids long. CDR1 is LGHDT, CDR2 YNNKEL, per germline (reference sequence). Trimming removed 3 bases at V and 2 bases at J, with 11 bases between. CDR3 nucleotide sequence: TGTGCCAGCAGCCAGGACATGACGACCTACGAGCAGTACTTC. It yields the protein CASSQDMTTYEQYF.

The chain joins TRBV9 to TRBJ2-2, with no clear D. The length of the CDR3 is 14 residues. Germline V gene sequence: CDR1 SGDLS, CDR2 YYNGEE. V was shortened by 9 bases and J by 1 base, with 13 bases between the two germline ends. CDR3 protein: CATSGGLNTGELFF. CDR3 in DNA: TGTGCCACGTCTGGCGGCTTGAACACCGGGGAGCTGTTTTTT.

This chain connects TRBV27 to TRBJ1-3; D might be TRBD1 (5 bases). CDR1 is MNHEY, CDR2 SMNVEV, per germline (reference sequence). The CDR3 is 16 residues long. The V end was cut by 4 bases, the J end by 3 bases, with 16 bases between. The CDR3 DNA reads TGTGCCAGCAGTTCCACGGGGACTGCTATTGGAAACACCATATATTTT. Residues: CASSSTGTAIGNTIYF.

For this clone: An end of the junction differs from the germline gene, which may be a read error. V is TRBV5-8 and J is TRBJ1-5; D unclear. The CDR3 covers 15 residues. Germline V CDR1 and CDR2: SGHTS, YDEGEE. The CDR3: CATSLGVYSNQPQHF. CDR3 DNA sequence: TGTGCCACCAGCTTAGGAGTCTATAGCAATCAGCCCCAGCATTTT.

The genes are TRBV12-3 or TRBV12-4 and TRBJ2-2, with D tentatively TRBD2 (5 bases). The CDR3 is 13 amino acids. Trimming removed 1 base at V and 8 bases at J, with 8 bases between. In nucleotides, the CDR3 is TGTGCCAGCAGTTTAGTCCGGGAAGGGGAGCTGTTTTTT. Protein product: CASSLVREGELFF.

The V and J genes are TRBV6-2 or TRBV6-3 and TRBJ1-1, with D unclear. The CDR3 has 15 amino acids. The V end was cut by 4 bases, the J end by 4 bases, with 16 bases between. Germline CDR1 MNHEY, CDR2 SVGEGT. CDR3 in amino acids: CASSSTSSWATEAFF. In DNA, the CDR3 is TGTGCCAGCAGTTCAACATCGAGCTGGGCCACTGAAGCTTTCTTT.

V usage is TRBV2 and J usage is TRBJ1-2; 8 nucleotides line up with TRBD1. The ends lost 7 bases at V and 7 bases at J; junction bases unmatched: 8. The germline CDR1 and CDR2 sequences are SNHLY and FYNNEI. The CDR3 contains 13 residues. The CDR3 coding sequence is TGTGCCAGCAACCCCAGGGGGCGAGGTGGCTACACCTTC. Its translation: CASNPRGRGGYTF. Filled out from reference TRBV2 and TRBJ1-2, the complete variable domain reads EPEVTQTPSHQVTQMGQEVILRCVPISNHLYFYWYRQILGQKVEFLVSFYNNEISEKSEIFDDQFSVERPDGSNFTLKIRSTKLEDSAMYFCASNPRGRGGYTFGSGTRLTVV.

V is TRBV16 and J is TRBJ2-7; tentative D call: TRBD1 (6 bases). V was trimmed by 4 bases and J by 1 base, leaving 11 bases between them. CDR1 KGHSY and CDR2 FQNENV come from the germline V gene. The CDR3 is 14 amino acids. This CDR3 is CASSLQQGSYEQYF. CDR3 coding DNA: TGTGCCAGCAGCCTCCAACAGGGATCCTACGAGCAGTACTTC.

The chain combines TRBV7-8 with TRBJ1-3; unclear D gene. Trimming took off 5 bases at V and 2 bases at J, with 13 bases between the two ends. The germline CDR1 and CDR2 sequences are SGHVS and FQNEAQ. The CDR3 length is 15 residues. The CDR3 region is CASSPRVGAGNTIYF. DNA for the CDR3: TGTGCCAGCAGCCCTCGGGTGGGAGCTGGAAACACCATATATTTT.

This clone was seen just once. The chain uses TRBV5-1 and TRBJ2-3; D is unclear. The CDR3 loop spans 14 amino acids. The ends were cut back, 0 bases at V and 2 bases at J, with 7 bases in the middle. Germline CDR1 is SGHRS and CDR2 is YFSETQ. The CDR3 here is CASSLVRNTDTQYF. Here the CDR3 DNA reads TGCGCCAGCAGCTTGGTCAGGAACACAGATACGCAGTATTTT.

The rearrangement links TRBV27 to TRBJ2-7; 8 bases are a match to TRBD2. Germline V gene data show CDR1 as MNHEY and CDR2 as SMNVEV (reference sequence). V dropped 7 bases and J dropped 2; count of bases not matched to a gene: 7. This CDR3 is 14 amino acids long. The CDR3 loop is CASKRGSGTYEQYF. The CDR3, as DNA: TGTGCCAGCAAGCGCGGTAGCGGGACCTACGAGCAGTACTTC.

About this clone: The same CDR3 also results from other DNA sequences found in this sample. The V and J genes are TRBV2 and TRBJ1-1, with D possibly matching TRBD1 (5 bases). Germline CDR1 SNHLY, CDR2 FYNNEI. Trimming removed 2 bases from V and 6 bases from J, with 7 bases in between. The CDR3 length is 12 residues. CDR3 region: CASSEQGPEAFF. CDR3 nucleotides: TGTGCCAGCAGTGAACAGGGCCCTGAAGCTTTCTTT. Filled out from reference TRBV2 and TRBJ1-1, the complete variable domain reads EPEVTQTPSHQVTQMGQEVILRCVPISNHLYFYWYRQILGQKVEFLVSFYNNEISEKSEIFDDQFSVERPDGSNFTLKIRSTKLEDSAMYFCASSEQGPEAFFGQGTRLTVV.

This clone was seen many times. The DNA of the CDR3 is TGTGCCATCGCCGCAGGGAACACTGAAGCTTTCTTT. Its translation: CAIAAGNTEAFF. This rearrangement joins TRBV10-3 to TRBJ1-1; no reliable D call. Trimming pared 8 bases from V and 1 base from J, leaving 8 bases between. Germline V gene sequence: CDR1 ENHRY, CDR2 SYGVKD. The CDR3 runs 12 residues.

The V gene is TRBV28, the J gene TRBJ2-2, with D maybe TRBD1 (5 bases). In germline, CDR1 is MDHEN, CDR2 SYDVKM. V lost 6 bases and J lost 0, with 8 bases in between. The CDR3 runs to 14 residues. The CDR3 DNA follows: TGTGCCAGCAGAGGGGAAACGAACACCGGGGAGCTGTTTTTT. It encodes CASRGETNTGELFF.

The CDR3 loop is CASSEGSTGGFQPQHF. The CDR3 DNA sequence: TGTGCCAGCAGTGAGGGGTCGACAGGGGGATTTCAGCCCCAGCATTTT. The chain joins TRBV6-1 to TRBJ1-5; 9 bases are a match to TRBD1. CDR1 and CDR2 (germline): MNHNS, SASEGT. V dropped 3 bases and J dropped 6; count of bases not matched to a gene: 9. This CDR3 has 16 amino acids.

The rearrangement uses TRBV28 and TRBJ2-7; 9 positions agree with TRBD1. The germline V gene has CDR1 MDHEN and CDR2 SYDVKM. Trimming cost V 7 bases and J 4 bases; bases outside gene matches: 8. The length of the CDR3 is 14 residues. As DNA, the CDR3 is TGTGCCAGCACCACCGGGACAGGGCGGTACGAGCAGTACTTC. Its translation is CASTTGTGRYEQYF.